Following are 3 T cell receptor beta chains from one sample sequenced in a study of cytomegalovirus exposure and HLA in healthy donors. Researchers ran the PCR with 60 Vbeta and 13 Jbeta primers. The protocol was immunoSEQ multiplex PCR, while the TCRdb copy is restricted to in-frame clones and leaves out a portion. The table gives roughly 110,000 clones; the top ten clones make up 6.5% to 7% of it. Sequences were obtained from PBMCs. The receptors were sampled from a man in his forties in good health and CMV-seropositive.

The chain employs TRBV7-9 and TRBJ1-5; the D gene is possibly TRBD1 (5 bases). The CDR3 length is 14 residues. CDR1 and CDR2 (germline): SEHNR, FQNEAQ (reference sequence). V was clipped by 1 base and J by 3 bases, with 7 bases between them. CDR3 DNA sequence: TGTGCCAGCAGCTTAGACAGGTCCAATCAGCCCCAGCATTTT. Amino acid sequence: CASSLDRSNQPQHF.

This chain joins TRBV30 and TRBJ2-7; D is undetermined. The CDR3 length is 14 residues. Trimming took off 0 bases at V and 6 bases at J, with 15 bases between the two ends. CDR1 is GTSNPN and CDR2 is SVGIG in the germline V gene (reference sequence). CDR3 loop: CAWSVLRLSGEQYF. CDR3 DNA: TGTGCCTGGAGTGTACTGAGATTATCAGGCGAGCAGTACTTC.

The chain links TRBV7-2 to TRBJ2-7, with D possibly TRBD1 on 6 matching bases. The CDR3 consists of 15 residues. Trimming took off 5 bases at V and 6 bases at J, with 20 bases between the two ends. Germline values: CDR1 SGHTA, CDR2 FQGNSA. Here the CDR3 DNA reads TGTGCCAGCAGCCCGACAGGAAATAACTACGGCGAGCAGTACTTC. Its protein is CASSPTGNNYGEQYF.